This TCR beta chain was captured in a study of T cell responses to AZD1222 COVID-19 vaccine. Study conclusions and caveats: Donors were chiefly white British, with a greater number of females, and clonal diversity was perhaps underestimated.

Sequenced by immunoSEQ multiplex PCR; TCRdb stores in-frame clones only, minus some. The sample carries 150,000 to 180,000 clones, roughly nine tenths recorded once. In regard to this clone: The antigen is undetermined.

Trimming shortened V by 7 bases and J by 10 bases, and 20 bases separated the two germline ends. Germline CDR1 MDHEN, CDR2 SYDVKM. The CDR3 runs to 15 residues. The chain recombines TRBV28 with TRBJ1-6; TRBD1 is a possible D gene (6 bases). The receptor was derived from an adult in good health. The specimen was peripheral blood, collected on day 0 of MenACWY control vaccination. As DNA, the CDR3 is TGTGCCAGCAACATAGGGGGGGGAAGGAACTCACCCCTCCACTTT. It yields the protein CASNIGGGRNSPLHF. Based on the CDR3 plus reference TRBV28 and TRBJ1-6, the full variable domain is DVKVTQSSRYLVKRTGEKVFLECVQDMDHENMFWYRQDPGLGLRLIYFSYDVKMKEKGDIPEGYSVSREKKERFSLILESASTNQTSMYLCASNIGGGRNSPLHFGNGTRLTVT.